A selection of T cell receptor beta chains follows, all from one sample in a study of cytomegalovirus exposure and HLA in healthy donors. Libraries were prepared by immunoSEQ multiplex PCR; TCRdb keeps only in-frame clonotypes and omits some of them. The table shows roughly 120,000 clones, with approximately 81% occurring only once. Material for sequencing was PBMCs. The receptors come from a young woman in good health and CMV-seronegative. The CDR3 runs from the conserved cysteine through the conserved F or W. D genes are given only for firm matches. Size tells how often a clone was seen (once, few, many) or the class of an expanded clone, and some rows leave it out.

>NA|TRBV15|14|NA|TRBJ2-1
TGTGCCACCAGCAGAGTAGGGGCCTCCGCTGAGCAGTTCTTC
CATSRVGASAEQFF
>NA|TRBV4-1|15|NA|TRBJ1-2
TGCGCCAGCAGCCAAGTTGACAGTACTATTGGGGGCTACACCTTC
CASSQVDSTIGGYTF
>TRBD2|TRBV28|15|NA|TRBJ2-7
TGTGCCAGCACCCTGCTAGCGGGAGGGGTCTACGAGCAGTACTTC
CASTLLAGGVYEQYF
>TRBD2|TRBV19|15|NA|TRBJ2-2
TGTGCCAGTAGGGAGACTAGCCGATCCACCGGGGAGCTGTTTTTT
CASRETSRSTGELFF
>NA|TRBV2|15|NA|TRBJ2-1
TGTGCCAGTTATCCCGACAGGCTATCCTACAATGAGCAGTTCTTC
CASYPDRLSYNEQFF
>TRBD2|TRBV27|19|NA|TRBJ2-7
TGTGCCAGCAGTTTATCGACGGGACTAGCGGGAGGGCTGGCCTACGAGCAGTACTTC
CASSLSTGLAGGLAYEQYF
>NA|TRBV21-1|14|NA|TRBJ2-3
TGTGCCAGCAGCGCTAGCGGGAGCACAGATACGCAGTATTTT
CASSASGSTDTQYF
>TRBD1|TRBV6-5|14|NA|TRBJ2-5
TGTGCCAGCAGCCTAGGGACAGGCCGAGAGACCCAGTACTTC
CASSLGTGRETQYF
>TRBD2|TRBV9|18|few|TRBJ2-1
TGTGCCAGCAGCGTTTATGGTGGGGCGGGAGGACCCTACAATGAGCAGTTCTTC
CASSVYGGAGGPYNEQFF
>NA|TRBV27|13|NA|TRBJ2-1
TGTGCCAGCAGTTTATCGGTAAGAAGCGGGCAGTTCTTC
CASSLSVRSGQFF
>TRBD1|TRBV10-1|13|few|TRBJ1-2
TGCGCCAGCAGTGTGAACAGGGGGTATGGCTACACCTTC
CASSVNRGYGYTF
>NA|TRBV28|14|NA|TRBJ2-5
TGTGCCAGCAGCCTCGGGACTGAACAAGAGACCCAGTACTTC
CASSLGTEQETQYF
>NA|TRBV14|15|NA|TRBJ2-7
TGTGCCAGCAGCCAAACAGAACAGGTCGGCTACGAGCAGTACTTC
CASSQTEQVGYEQYF
>NA|TRBV9|15|NA|TRBJ2-2
TGTGCCAGCAGCGTATATCAGGAAATCACCGGGGAGCTGTTTTTT
CASSVYQEITGELFF
>TRBD2|TRBV6-1|15|few|TRBJ2-3
TGTGCCAGCAACCCACTAGCGGGAGGCACAGATACGCAGTATTTT
CASNPLAGGTDTQYF
>TRBD1|TRBV2|15|few|TRBJ1-2
TGTGCCAGCAGTGCAACAGGGGGCGCCGCTTTTGGCTACACCTTC
CASSATGGAAFGYTF
>NA|TRBV9|18|few|TRBJ2-3
TGTGCCAGCAGCCCCCAGGGGCGGGAGCTCTTGAGCACAGATACGCAGTATTTT
CASSPQGRELLSTDTQYF
>TRBD2|TRBV5-1|13|once|TRBJ2-7
TGCGCCAGCAGCGCGGGACTAGAAGGGGAGCAGTACTTC
CASSAGLEGEQYF
>TRBD2|TRBV7-2|15|NA|TRBJ2-7
TGTGCCAGCAGCTTAGAACTAGCGGGAGCCAGCGAGCAGTACTTC
CASSLELAGASEQYF
>NA|TRBV5-5|11|NA|TRBJ2-5
TGTGCCAGCAGCTTGCAGGAGACCCAGTACTTC
CASSLQETQYF
>NA|TRBV7-9|16|NA|TRBJ1-5
TGTGCCAGCAGCTCGATCGGACAGATTAACAATCAGCCCCAGCATTTT
CASSSIGQINNQPQHF
>NA|TRBV18|18|NA|TRBJ2-4
TGTGCCAGCTCACCGCGGACCGATGGGGTCGGGGGCAAAAACATTCAGTACTTC
CASSPRTDGVGGKNIQYF
>TRBD1|TRBV15|16|NA|TRBJ2-1
TGTGCCACCAGCAGAGAGGCCGGGACAGGGGGCAATGAGCAGTTCTTC
CATSREAGTGGNEQFF
>NA|TRBV7-9|14|NA|TRBJ2-5
TGTGCCAGCAGCTTAGAACAGCTCCAAGAGACCCAGTACTTC
CASSLEQLQETQYF
>NA|TRBV18|16|NA|TRBJ2-5
TGTGCCAGCTCACCACCGAGGGTACGCACACAAGAGACCCAGTACTTC
CASSPPRVRTQETQYF
>NA|TRBV4-1|16|NA|TRBJ2-7
TGCGCCAGCAGCCAAGAACACTGGGCTTCGTCCTACGAGCAGTACTTC
CASSQEHWASSYEQYF